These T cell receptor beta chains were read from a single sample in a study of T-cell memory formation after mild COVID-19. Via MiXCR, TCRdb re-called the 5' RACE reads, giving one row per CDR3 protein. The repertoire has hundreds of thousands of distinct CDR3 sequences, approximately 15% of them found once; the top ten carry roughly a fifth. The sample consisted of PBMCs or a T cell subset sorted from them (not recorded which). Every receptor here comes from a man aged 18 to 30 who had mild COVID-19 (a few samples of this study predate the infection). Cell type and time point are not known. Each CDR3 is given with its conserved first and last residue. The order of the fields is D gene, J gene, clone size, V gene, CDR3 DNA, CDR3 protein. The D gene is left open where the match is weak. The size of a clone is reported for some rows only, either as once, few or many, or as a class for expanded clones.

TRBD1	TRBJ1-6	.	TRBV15	TGTGCCACCAGCAGTGACCGGGACAGGGGATGGAACTATAATTCACCCCTCCACTTT	CATSSDRDRGWNYNSPLHF
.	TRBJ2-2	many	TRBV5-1	TGCGCCAGCAGCGGAAATTTGAACACCGGGGAGCTGTTTTTT	CASSGNLNTGELFF
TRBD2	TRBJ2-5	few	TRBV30	TGTGCCTGGGGGAAAACCCTGACTAGCGCCCAAGAGACCCAGTACTTC	CAWGKTLTSAQETQYF
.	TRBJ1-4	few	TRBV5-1	TGCGCCAGCAGCTTGACAGGACCAAATGAAAAACTGTTTTTT	CASSLTGPNEKLFF
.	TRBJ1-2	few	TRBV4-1	TGCGCCAGCAGCCAAGGGGGGTCCTATGGCTACACCTTC	CASSQGGSYGYTF
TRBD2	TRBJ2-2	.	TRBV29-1	TGCAGCGTTGTCACTAGCGGGGGCACCGGGGAGCTGTTTTTT	CSVVTSGGTGELFF
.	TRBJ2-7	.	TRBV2	TGTGCCAGCAGTGAAGGGGGGACCTACGAGCAGTACTTC	CASSEGGTYEQYF
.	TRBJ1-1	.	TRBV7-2	TGTGCCAGCAGCTTGGGGTTGGGGGTTGAAGCTTTCTTT	CASSLGLGVEAFF
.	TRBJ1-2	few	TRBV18	TGTGCCAGCTCACCATCCGGAGACTATGGCTACACCTTC	CASSPSGDYGYTF
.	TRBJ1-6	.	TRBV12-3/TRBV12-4	TGTGCCAGCAGGGCCAGGGGTTCACCCCTCCACTTT	CASRARGSPLHF
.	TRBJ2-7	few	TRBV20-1	TGCAGTGCCGCCAACAGGGACGAGCAGTACTTC	CSAANRDEQYF
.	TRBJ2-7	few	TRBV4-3	TGCGCCAGCAGCCAGGCCACCGGGGACGGAATAGCCTACGAGCAGTACTTC	CASSQATGDGIAYEQYF